The rows below give T cell receptor beta chains drawn from one sample of a study of shared clonotypes between healthy human individuals. Profiling relied on immunoSEQ multiplex PCR, and the TCRdb table lists in-frame clones only, not all of them. The sample includes 2 million to 2.5 million clones, approximately 94% of them seen just once. The sample consisted of naive CD4+ T cells sorted from blood. These TCRs come from a man aged 18 to 29 in good health. Each CDR3 is given with its conserved first and last residue. A D gene is named only where the DNA matches it firmly. Size values are once, few and many counts, or a class for expanded clones, and some rows have none.

j_call | v_call | d_call | clone_size | cdr3_aa | cdr3_nt
TRBJ2-5 | TRBV20-1 | . | . | CSASEETQYF | TGCAGTGCTAGTGAAGAGACCCAGTACTTC
TRBJ2-5 | TRBV18 | . | . | CASSPLFQKTQETQYF | TGTGCCAGCTCCCCCCTCTTCCAGAAAACACAAGAGACCCAGTACTTC
TRBJ2-7 | TRBV5-4 | . | . | CASSLDLPGAYEQYF | TGTGCCAGCAGCTTGGATCTACCAGGGGCCTACGAGCAGTACTTC
TRBJ1-1 | TRBV4-1 | . | . | CASSQEQLIMNTEAFF | TGCGCCAGCAGCCAAGAGCAGCTTATTATGAACACTGAAGCTTTCTTT
TRBJ2-3 | TRBV11-2 | . | . | CASSSEGGVTDTQYF | TGTGCCAGCAGCTCGGAGGGGGGCGTCACAGATACGCAGTATTTT
TRBJ1-5 | TRBV23-1 | . | . | CASSQPTPSNQPQHF | TGCGCCAGCAGTCAACCGACCCCGAGCAATCAGCCCCAGCATTTT
TRBJ1-3 | TRBV27 | . | . | CASSPPIPPPTRDSGNTIYF | TGTGCCAGCAGTCCCCCAATCCCCCCGCCTACACGGGACTCTGGAAACACCATATATTTT
TRBJ1-5 | TRBV30 | . | . | CAWSVLGLNQPQHF | TGTGCCTGGAGTGTACTAGGTCTCAATCAGCCCCAGCATTTT
TRBJ1-4 | TRBV5-1 | . | . | CASSPTPGAGNEKLFF | TGCGCCAGCAGCCCTACCCCCGGGGCGGGGAATGAAAAACTGTTTTTT
TRBJ2-3 | TRBV5-1 | . | once | CASSAGTSSDTQYF | TGCGCCAGCAGCGCCGGGACATCATCAGATACGCAGTATTTT
TRBJ1-2 | TRBV6-4 | TRBD1 | . | CASRATGGNYGYTF | TGTGCCAGCAGAGCGACAGGGGGCAACTATGGCTACACCTTC
TRBJ2-5 | TRBV5-1 | . | . | CASSLPGETQYF | TGCGCCAGCAGCCTGCCGGGGGAGACCCAGTACTTC